The next 29 T cell receptor beta chains were all read from a single sample in a study of T cell repertoires in cytomegalovirus infection. TCRdb re-analysed the reads in MiXCR, keeping a single row per CDR3 protein. Among about 770,000 distinct CDR3 sequences listed, under 35% were seen once. These receptors' targets are unknown. Sequenced here: cultured CD8+ T cells from PBMCs, sampled from culture after CMV antigen stimulation. These receptor sequences come from a human donor in good health (CMV status not recorded). Some clones in this sample may be carry-over from other donors' samples.

This chain links TRBV27 with TRBJ1-6, with D tentatively TRBD1 (6 bases). This CDR3 comprises 14 residues. In germline, CDR1 is MNHEY, CDR2 SMNVEV (reference sequence). With 6 bases removed from V and 8 bases from J, the gap between germline ends came to 14 bases. For the CDR3, the DNA is TGTGCCAGCAGGTTCGGGGCAGGGGATTCACCCCTCCACTTT. Protein sequence: CASRFGAGDSPLHF.

This clonotype has just a few counts. The chain recombines TRBV20-1 with TRBJ2-1; 7 positions match TRBD2. The CDR3 is 16 residues long. V shed 3 bases and J 0 bases; nucleotides not matched to a gene: 8. Germline V lookup: CDR1 DFQATT, CDR2 SNEGSKA (reference sequence). The CDR3 reads CSARSSGRGSYNEQFF. CDR3 nucleotides: TGCAGTGCTAGGAGTTCGGGGAGGGGCTCCTACAATGAGCAGTTCTTC.

The chain links TRBV9 to TRBJ1-1; D gene unclear. V was trimmed by 4 bases and J by 5 bases, leaving 12 bases between them. The CDR3 runs 13 residues. Germline lookup yields CDR1 SGDLS and CDR2 YYNGEE. This CDR3 is CASSPIIATEAFF. The CDR3 coding sequence is TGTGCCAGCAGCCCCATTATTGCTACTGAAGCTTTCTTT.

The rearrangement joins TRBV7-9 to TRBJ1-1; D is perhaps TRBD1 (5 bases). Germline V gives CDR1 SEHNR, CDR2 FQNEAQ (reference sequence). The CDR3 contains 13 residues. V was pared by 6 bases and J by 6 bases, with 14 bases between. CDR3 region: CASSLDITAEAFF. The CDR3 DNA follows: TGTGCCAGCAGTTTGGACATCACGGCTGAAGCTTTCTTT.

Many counts were recorded for this clonotype. This chain uses TRBV12-3 or TRBV12-4 with TRBJ1-4, with a possible D match to TRBD1 (5 bases). The CDR3 has 19 amino acids. The V and J ends lost 3 bases and 7 bases respectively, with 27 bases between them. Here the CDR3 DNA reads TGTGCCAGCAGTTTTTGGGTGGAGGGGACTTCGCCTGTCGGTGAAAAACTGTTTTTT. The encoded protein is CASSFWVEGTSPVGEKLFF.

This clonotype was counted only a few times. The genes are TRBV7-9 and TRBJ2-7, with D maybe TRBD1 (6 bases). The CDR3 is made up of 14 amino acids. With 3 bases removed from V and 3 bases from J, the gap between germline ends came to 12 bases. Germline lookup yields CDR1 SEHNR and CDR2 FQNEAQ (reference sequence). The CDR3 bases are TGTGCCAGCAGCTTGTTAGGGGGTCTCTACGAGCAGTACGTC. It translates to CASSLLGGLYEQYV.

A single count supports this clonotype. The V gene is TRBV6-6, the J gene TRBJ2-1, with TRBD1 as a possible D gene (6 bases). Germline values: CDR1 MNHNY, CDR2 SVGAGI (reference sequence). The length of the CDR3 is 16 residues. The V end was cut by 0 bases, the J end by 3 bases, with 12 bases between. CDR3 nucleotide sequence: TGTGCCAGCAGTTACTCGAGCTTGGACAGCTACAATGAGCAGTTCTTC. This translates into CASSYSSLDSYNEQFF.

This chain links TRBV29-1 with TRBJ1-2; D remains ambiguous. Between the trimmed V and J ends, which lost 0 bases and 7 bases, there was a span of 12 bases. The germline gives CDR1 SQVTM, CDR2 ANQGSEA. CDR3 length: 13 amino acids. CDR3 in amino acids: CSVEDLTGSGYTF. The CDR3 DNA follows: TGCAGCGTTGAAGATCTCACTGGGTCTGGCTACACCTTC. Complete variable domain (other parts from reference TRBV29-1 and TRBJ1-2): SAVISQKPSRDICQRGTSLTIQCQVDSQVTMMFWYRQQPGQSLTLIATANQGSEATYESGFVIDKFPISRPNLTFSTLTVSNMSPEDSSIYLCSVEDLTGSGYTFGSGTRLTVV.

The V gene is TRBV4-1, the J gene TRBJ2-1; 8 nucleotides agree with TRBD2. Losses at the gene ends were 0 bases for V and 10 bases for J; bases not matched to a gene: 8. Germline-derived CDR1 and CDR2 are MGHRA and YSYEKL. The CDR3 has 15 residues. Here the CDR3 DNA reads TGCGCCAGCAGCCAAGATCCGGGGGGGCGGAGAGAGCAGTTCTTC. This codes for CASSQDPGGRREQFF.

The genes are TRBV5-6 and TRBJ2-7; TRBD2 is a possible D gene (6 bases). Per the germline V gene, CDR1 is SGHDT and CDR2 is YYEEEE. CDR3 size: 14 residues. V was shortened by 6 bases and J by 6 bases, with 19 bases between the two germline ends. CDR3 nucleotide sequence: TGTGCCAGCACCCCGGAGGGGCTGTCTCTCGAGCAGTACTTC. This gives the protein CASTPEGLSLEQYF.

This clonotype was seen repeatedly, ten times or more. V and J are TRBV6-6 and TRBJ2-7; TRBD1 aligns across 8 bases. The CDR3 sequence is 14 residues long. The V gene end was trimmed by 5 bases and the J gene end by 4 bases; junction bases not matched to a gene: 7. CDR1 is MNHNY, CDR2 SVGAGI, per germline (reference sequence). Here the CDR3 DNA reads TGTGCCAGCAGTAAGCAGGGGGCGGGTTACGAGCAGTACGTC. This sequence encodes CASSKQGAGYEQYV.

This clonotype was seen many times. The rearrangement links TRBV7-2 to TRBJ2-5; 7 bases map to TRBD2. With 5 bases clipped from V and 5 bases from J, the junction kept 2 bases outside the gene matches. The CDR3 has 12 residues. CDR1 SGHTA and CDR2 FQGNSA come from the germline V gene. CDR3 in DNA: TGTGCCAGCAGCCCGCGGGAGGAGACCCAGTACTTC. Its protein product is CASSPREETQYF.

The CDR3 loop reads CASSLADRTIYGYTF. DNA of the CDR3: TGTGCCAGCAGCTTAGCCGACAGGACAATATATGGCTACACCTTC. V is TRBV7-6 and J is TRBJ1-2, with TRBD1 as a possible D gene (6 bases). This CDR3 spans 15 amino acids. From germline, CDR1 is SGHVS and CDR2 FNYEAQ. Trimming took 0 bases from V and 5 from J, leaving 13 bases between them.

This sequence joins TRBV10-3 and TRBJ1-1, with D perhaps matching TRBD1 (6 bases). This CDR3 region has 16 residues. Trimming removed 9 bases at V and 1 base at J, with 21 bases between. CDR1 is ENHRY, CDR2 SYGVKD, per germline. DNA of the CDR3: TGTGCCATTCTTAGGGGGATGGACTGGGGGAACACTGAAGCTTTCTTT. Translating it yields CAILRGMDWGNTEAFF.

Only a few counts were recorded for this clonotype. The chain carries TRBV5-1 and TRBJ2-3; no firm D call. The germline CDR1 and CDR2 sequences are SGHRS and YFSETQ. V lost 6 bases, J lost 4 bases, and 15 bases lay in between. CDR3 length: 14 amino acids. Written as DNA, the CDR3 is TGCGCCAGCATCCCGGGCCCCGGCCCAGATACGCAGTATTTT. Its protein product is CASIPGPGPDTQYF.

There are a few counts of this clonotype. This chain connects TRBV27 to TRBJ1-5, with D possibly TRBD1 on 6 matching bases. The CDR3 runs 15 residues. Germline V lookup: CDR1 MNHEY, CDR2 SMNVEV (reference sequence). V dropped 3 bases and J dropped 5 bases, with 14 bases sitting between them. CDR3 sequence reads: CASSFRGGRDQPQHF. The CDR3 DNA sequence: TGTGCCAGCAGTTTCAGGGGAGGGAGGGATCAGCCCCAGCATTTT.

V usage is TRBV6-1 and J usage is TRBJ2-3; D may correspond to TRBD1 or TRBD2 (5 bases each). Germline lookup yields CDR1 MNHNS and CDR2 SASEGT. This CDR3 is built from 14 residues. V was cut by 6 bases and J by 2 bases, with 12 bases left in between. CDR3 sequence (DNA): TGTGCCAGCAGCCCCGGGACCTACACAGATACGCAGTATTTT. It encodes CASSPGTYTDTQYF.

The gene calls are TRBV2 and TRBJ1-1; the match to TRBD1 covers 10 bases. The CDR3 consists of 19 residues. Trimming at V came to 5 bases and at J to 0 bases, leaving 15 bases not matched to a gene. Germline V gene lookup returns CDR1 SNHLY and CDR2 FYNNEI. Here the CDR3 DNA reads TGTGCCAGCAGTAGGACAGGGGGTATCCAAATCCACATGAACACTGAAGCTTTCTTT. Its protein is CASSRTGGIQIHMNTEAFF.

V gene TRBV9 combines with J gene TRBJ2-2, with a tentative D call TRBD1 (6 bases). Trimming took off 0 bases at V and 2 bases at J, with 11 bases between the two ends. Per the germline V gene, CDR1 is SGDLS and CDR2 is YYNGEE. The CDR3 extends over 16 amino acids. The CDR3 DNA reads as TGTGCCAGCAGCGTAGACCCAGGGGACAACACCGGGGAGCTGTTTTTT. This translates into CASSVDPGDNTGELFF. Looking up the rest from reference TRBV9 and TRBJ2-2 gives the full variable domain: DSGVTQTPKHLITATGQRVTLRCSPRSGDLSVYWYQQSLDQGLQFLIQYYNGEERAKGNILERFSAQQFPDLHSELNLSSLELGDSALYFCASSVDPGDNTGELFFGEGSRLTVL.

The table lists this clonotype with a few counts. This sequence joins TRBV6-1 and TRBJ2-7; possibly TRBD2 for D (5 bases). The CDR3 covers 13 residues. V lost 0 bases and J 5 bases, leaving 8 bases between the germline ends. Germline V lookup: CDR1 MNHNS, CDR2 SASEGT. Written as DNA, the CDR3 is TGTGCCAGCAGTGAAGCACCCGGGGACGAGCAGTACGTC. Residues: CASSEAPGDEQYV.

This clonotype was seen many times. The chain carries TRBV7-6 and TRBJ2-2; D possibly matches TRBD1 or TRBD2 (5 bases each). CDR1 and CDR2 (germline): SGHVS, FNYEAQ. This CDR3 contains 13 residues. The V end was cut by 8 bases, the J end by 2 bases, with 9 bases between. Here the CDR3 DNA reads TGTGCCAGCCGGGACCGTAACACCGGGGAGCTGTTTTTT. This codes for CASRDRNTGELFF.

The V call is TRBV20-1, the J call TRBJ1-1; no reliable D call. The CDR3 totals 14 residues. Germline lookup yields CDR1 DFQATT and CDR2 SNEGSKA (reference sequence). V lost 5 bases and J lost 5, with 18 bases in between. The CDR3 loop reads CSAETREGMTEAFF. In DNA, the CDR3 is TGCAGTGCTGAAACTCGGGAGGGTATGACTGAAGCTTTCTTT.

The genes are TRBV15 and TRBJ1-6; tentative D call: TRBD1 (5 bases). Germline CDR1 reads LNHNV; CDR2 reads YYDKDF (reference sequence). This CDR3 spans 17 amino acids. V gave up 4 bases and J gave up 9 bases, with 22 bases separating them. In DNA, the CDR3 is TGTGCCACCAGCATCGCCAGACGGGGACGGGGTGGTTCACCCCTCCACTTT. The encoded protein is CATSIARRGRGGSPLHF.

V and J are TRBV19 and TRBJ2-7; 8 nucleotides match TRBD1. Trimming at V came to 5 bases and at J to 3 bases, leaving 6 bases not matched to a gene. This CDR3 contains 14 residues. The germline V gene has CDR1 LNHDA and CDR2 SQIVND (reference sequence). The CDR3 sequence is CASSYRGDDYEQYF. The CDR3 region has the DNA TGTGCCAGTAGTTACAGGGGGGATGACTACGAGCAGTACTTC. The full variable domain, with the rest looked up from reference TRBV19 and TRBJ2-7, is DGGITQSPKYLFRKEGQNVTLSCEQNLNHDAMYWYRQDPGQGLRLIYYSQIVNDFQKGDIAEGYSVSREKKESFPLTVTSAQKNPTAFYLCASSYRGDDYEQYFGPGTRLTVT.

Regarding this clonotype: Compared with germline, one end of the junction differs, possibly owing to a read error. V is TRBV4-1 and J is TRBJ2-3; D is perhaps TRBD1 (6 bases). Looked up from germline, CDR1 is MGHRA and CDR2 is YSYEKL. This CDR3 region has 16 residues. The CDR3 region is CTSSQGHRVRADTQYF. In nucleotides, the CDR3 is TGCACCAGCAGCCAAGGTCACAGGGTAAGGGCAGATACGCAGTATTTT.

The table lists this clonotype with many counts. V is TRBV7-8 and J is TRBJ1-4, with D maybe TRBD1 (5 bases). The CDR3 has 17 amino acids. Germline V gene lookup returns CDR1 SGHVS and CDR2 FQNEAQ. V lost 5 bases and J 0 bases, leaving 16 bases between the germline ends. The CDR3 loop reads CASSRRATVATNEKLFF. The CDR3, as DNA: TGTGCCAGCAGCCGAAGGGCGACAGTTGCAACTAATGAAAAACTGTTTTTT.

Turning to this clonotype: A single base separates this from a much larger clone, so it may be a read error. The chain has TRBV7-6 and TRBJ2-7; 7 bases line up with TRBD1. The V gene end was trimmed by 4 bases and the J gene end by 5 bases; junction bases not matched to a gene: 11. From germline, CDR1 is SGHVS and CDR2 FNYEAQ. The CDR3 has 15 residues. The CDR3 sequence is CASSSGQDNYHEQYF. The CDR3 DNA sequence: TGTGCCAGCAGCTCCGGACAGGACAACTACCACGAGCAGTACTTC.

J is TRBJ2-5 and V is TRBV4-1; 8 bases line up with TRBD2. CDR1 MGHRA and CDR2 YSYEKL come from the germline V gene. The CDR3 runs 16 residues. Trimming cost V 0 bases and J 2 bases; bases outside gene matches: 5. Here the CDR3 DNA reads TGCGCCAGCAGCCAAGAATCGGGGGGGCCTCAAGAGACCCAGTACTTC. As protein: CASSQESGGPQETQYF.

CDR3 sequence: CASSPLAGGASEQFF. CDR3 bases: TGTGCCTCGAGCCCTCTAGCGGGGGGTGCCAGTGAGCAGTTCTTC. The chain links TRBV7-3 to TRBJ2-1; 11 bases agree with TRBD2. CDR3 length: 15 amino acids. With 11 bases clipped from V and 9 bases from J, the junction kept 15 bases outside the gene matches. Germline-derived CDR1 and CDR2 are SGHTA and FQGTGA.